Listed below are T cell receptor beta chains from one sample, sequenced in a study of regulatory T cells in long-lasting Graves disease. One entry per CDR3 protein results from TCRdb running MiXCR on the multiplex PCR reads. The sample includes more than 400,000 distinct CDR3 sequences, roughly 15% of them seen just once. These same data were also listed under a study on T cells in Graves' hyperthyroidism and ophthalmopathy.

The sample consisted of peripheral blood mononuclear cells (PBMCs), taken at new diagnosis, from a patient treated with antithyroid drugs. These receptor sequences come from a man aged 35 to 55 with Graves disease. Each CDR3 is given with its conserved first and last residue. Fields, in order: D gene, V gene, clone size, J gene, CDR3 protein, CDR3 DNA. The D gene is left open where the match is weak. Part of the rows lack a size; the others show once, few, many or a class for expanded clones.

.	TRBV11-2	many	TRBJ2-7	CASSLVAGTYEQYF	TGTGCCAGCAGCTTAGTCGCCGGGACCTACGAGCAGTACTTC
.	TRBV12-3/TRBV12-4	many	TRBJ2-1	CASTHQTEGYNEQFF	TGTGCCAGCACTCATCAGACAGAGGGCTACAATGAGCAGTTCTTC
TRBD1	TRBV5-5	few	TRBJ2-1	CASSPYPGQGSYNEQFF	TGTGCCAGCAGCCCGTATCCGGGACAGGGTTCCTACAATGAGCAGTTCTTC
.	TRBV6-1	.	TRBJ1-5	CASSDNRDRKPQHF	TGTGCCAGCAGTGATAACAGGGATCGAAAGCCCCAGCATTTT
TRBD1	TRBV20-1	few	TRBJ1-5	CSARRQGANQPQHF	TGCAGTGCTAGGAGACAGGGGGCCAATCAGCCCCAGCATTTT
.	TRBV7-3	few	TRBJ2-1	CASSLTLVNEQFF	TGTGCCAGCAGCTTAACATTGGTGAATGAGCAGTTCTTC
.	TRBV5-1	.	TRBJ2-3	CASSLLAGQSTDTQYF	TGCGCCAGCAGCCTACTCGCGGGACAGAGCACAGATACGCAGTATTTT
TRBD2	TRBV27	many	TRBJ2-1	CASSKRENYEQFF	TGTGCCAGCAGTAAGCGGGAGAACTATGAGCAGTTCTTC
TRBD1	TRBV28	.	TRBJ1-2	CASNVAGQGDYGYTF	TGTGCCAGCAATGTGGCGGGACAGGGAGATTATGGCTACACCTTC
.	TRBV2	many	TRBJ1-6	CASRSQGYNSPLHF	TGTGCCAGCAGATCACAGGGTTATAATTCACCCCTCCACTTT
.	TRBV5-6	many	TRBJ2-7	CASSLVPPRVGPYEQYF	TGTGCCAGCAGCTTGGTCCCCCCCAGGGTAGGACCCTACGAGCAGTACTTC
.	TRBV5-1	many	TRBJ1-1	CASSLGHSMNTEAFF	TGCGCCAGCAGCTTGGGACATAGCATGAACACTGAAGCTTTCTTT
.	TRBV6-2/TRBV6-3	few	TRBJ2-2	CASSYGYANTGELFF	TGTGCCAGCAGTTACGGATACGCGAACACCGGGGAGCTGTTTTTT
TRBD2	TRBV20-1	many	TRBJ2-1	CSARGLTRREQFF	TGCAGTGCTAGGGGACTAACTAGGAGAGAGCAGTTCTTC
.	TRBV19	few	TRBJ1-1	CASSISGDYTEAFF	TGTGCCAGTAGTATAAGCGGAGACTACACTGAAGCTTTCTTT
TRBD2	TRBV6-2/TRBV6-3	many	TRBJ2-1	CASSGLAGESYNEQFF	TGTGCCAGCAGTGGACTAGCGGGAGAATCTTACAATGAGCAGTTCTTC
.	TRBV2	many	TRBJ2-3	CASSVRLQTLYTQYF	TGTGCCAGCAGTGTTAGACTACAAACGTTATATACGCAGTATTTT
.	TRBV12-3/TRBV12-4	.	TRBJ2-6	CASSLSDSPSGANVLTF	TGTGCCAGCAGTTTATCGGACAGTCCCTCTGGGGCCAACGTCCTGACTTTC
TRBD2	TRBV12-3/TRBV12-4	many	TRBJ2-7	CASSLGGGGRDEQYF	TGTGCCAGCAGTTTAGGCGGGGGCGGGAGGGACGAGCAGTACTTC
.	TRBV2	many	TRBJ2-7	CASVTNYEQYF	TGTGCCAGCGTGACGAACTACGAGCAGTACTTC
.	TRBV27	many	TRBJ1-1	CASSLRTGWITEAFF	TGTGCCAGCAGTTTACGAACAGGGTGGATCACTGAAGCTTTCTTT
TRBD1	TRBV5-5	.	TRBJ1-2	CASSRRTGENYGYTF	TGTGCCAGCAGCCGGCGGACAGGGGAGAACTATGGCTACACCTTC
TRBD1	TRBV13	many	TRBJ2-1	CASRLRGQGNYNEQFF	TGTGCCAGCAGATTGCGCGGACAGGGAAACTACAATGAGCAGTTCTTC
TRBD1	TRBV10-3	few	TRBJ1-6	CAISESTTGTAYIF	TGTGCCATCAGTGAGTCTACAACCGGGACAGCCTATATTTTT
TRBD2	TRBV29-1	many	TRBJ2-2	CSVEGATSGLNTGELFF	TGCAGCGTTGAGGGCGCTACTAGCGGACTGAACACCGGGGAGCTGTTTTTT
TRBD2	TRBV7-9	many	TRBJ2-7	CASSPRLAGVGHEQYF	TGTGCCAGCAGCCCAAGACTAGCGGGAGTTGGTCACGAGCAGTACTTC
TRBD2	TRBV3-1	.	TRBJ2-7	CASSQGPGGAYEQYF	TGTGCCAGCAGCCAAGGACCCGGGGGGGCCTACGAGCAGTACTTC
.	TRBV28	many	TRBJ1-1	CASSFPTGGNTEAFF	TGTGCCAGCAGTTTCCCGACAGGTGGGAACACTGAAGCTTTCTTT
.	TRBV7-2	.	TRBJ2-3	CASSLYPGVDTQYF	TGTGCCAGCAGCTTATATCCAGGGGTCGATACGCAGTATTTT
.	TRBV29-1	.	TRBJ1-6	CSARGGPESPLHF	TGCAGCGCCCGGGGAGGGCCGGAGTCACCCCTCCACTTT
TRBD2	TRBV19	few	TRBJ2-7	CASSITPGLAGEQYF	TGTGCCAGTAGTATAACCCCGGGACTAGCGGGGGAGCAGTACTTC
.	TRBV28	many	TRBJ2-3	CASSSQRWVDTQYF	TGTGCCAGCAGTTCACAGCGGTGGGTGGATACGCAGTATTTT
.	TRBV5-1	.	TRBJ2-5	CASRPDQETQYF	TGCGCCAGCAGGCCAGACCAAGAGACCCAGTACTTC
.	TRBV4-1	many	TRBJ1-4	CASSHLGGNEKLFF	TGCGCCAGCAGCCACCTAGGAGGAAATGAAAAACTGTTTTTT
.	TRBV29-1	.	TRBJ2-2	CSVEFDWNTGELFF	TGCAGCGTTGAGTTTGACTGGAACACCGGGGAGCTGTTTTTT
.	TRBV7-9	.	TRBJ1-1	CASSLAQGHTEAFF	TGTGCCAGCAGCTTAGCGCAGGGACACACTGAAGCTTTCTTT
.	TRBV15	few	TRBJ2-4	CATAQGFWAKNIQYF	TGTGCCACCGCACAGGGTTTTTGGGCCAAAAACATTCAGTACTTC
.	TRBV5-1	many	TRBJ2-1	CASSLSSSRSSYNEQFF	TGCGCCAGCAGCTTGTCAAGCTCACGGAGCTCCTACAATGAGCAGTTCTTC
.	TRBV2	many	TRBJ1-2	CASSDDRLGGYTF	TGTGCCAGCAGCGACGACCGTTTAGGTGGCTACACCTTC
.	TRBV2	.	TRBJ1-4	CASSGDTGNEKLFF	TGTGCCAGCAGTGGGGACACGGGGAATGAAAAACTGTTTTTT
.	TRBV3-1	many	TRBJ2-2	CASSQDREAGELFF	TGTGCCAGCAGCCAAGATCGCGAGGCCGGGGAGCTGTTTTTT
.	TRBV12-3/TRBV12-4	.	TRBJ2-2	CASSRTGTFNTGELFF	TGTGCCAGCAGTCGTACCGGGACTTTTAACACCGGGGAGCTGTTTTTT
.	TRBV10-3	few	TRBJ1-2	CATTRGGNYGYTF	TGTGCCACTACGCGGGGTGGTAACTATGGCTACACCTTC
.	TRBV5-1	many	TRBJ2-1	CASSPPGPNQRNEQFF	TGCGCCAGCAGCCCCCCGGGACCCAACCAGAGGAATGAGCAGTTCTTC
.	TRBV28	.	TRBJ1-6	CASKGGTNSPLHF	TGTGCCAGCAAGGGGGGGACTAATTCACCCCTCCACTTT
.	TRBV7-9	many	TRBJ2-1	CASSLITGSYNEQFF	TGTGCCAGCAGCTTAATAACAGGGTCCTACAATGAGCAGTTCTTC
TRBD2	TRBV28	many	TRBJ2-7	CASNLGLAGAYEQYF	TGTGCCAGCAACCTTGGACTAGCGGGAGCCTACGAGCAGTACTTC
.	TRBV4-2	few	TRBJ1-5	CASSPEIENQPQHF	TGTGCCAGCAGCCCCGAAATAGAAAATCAGCCCCAGCATTTT
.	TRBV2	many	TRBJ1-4	CASSEARAPVAKLFF	TGTGCCAGCAGTGAAGCCCGGGCGCCGGTGGCAAAACTGTTTTTT
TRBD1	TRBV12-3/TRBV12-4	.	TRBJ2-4	CATGGRSKNIQYF	TGTGCCACAGGGGGTCGGTCCAAAAACATTCAGTACTTC
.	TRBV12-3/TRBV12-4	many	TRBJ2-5	CASSFSGLETQYF	TGTGCCAGCAGTTTTTCAGGGCTAGAGACCCAGTACTTC
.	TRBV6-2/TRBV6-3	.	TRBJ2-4	CASRPEPGKNIQYF	TGTGCCAGCAGGCCGGAACCGGGTAAAAACATTCAGTACTTC
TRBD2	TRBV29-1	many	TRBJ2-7	CSAPGLAGSGEQYF	TGCAGCGCACCGGGACTAGCGGGATCTGGCGAGCAGTACTTC
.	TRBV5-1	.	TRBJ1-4	CASSLQGSTTNEKLFF	TGCGCCAGCAGCTTGCAGGGCTCAACAACTAATGAAAAACTGTTTTTT
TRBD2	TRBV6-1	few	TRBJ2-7	CASSRLATPYEQYF	TGTGCCAGCAGCAGACTAGCGACCCCCTACGAGCAGTACTTC
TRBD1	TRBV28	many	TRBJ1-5	CASSLTDRAHNQPQHF	TGTGCCAGCAGTTTAACAGACAGGGCCCACAATCAGCCCCAGCATTTT
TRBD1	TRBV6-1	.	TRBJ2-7	CASSPYRGKFYEQYF	TGTGCCAGCAGCCCATACAGGGGAAAGTTCTACGAGCAGTACTTC
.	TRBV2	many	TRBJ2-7	CASSEPGRQYF	TGTGCCAGCAGTGAACCAGGGAGGCAGTACTTC